One sample yielded the 8 T cell receptor beta chains listed below, sequenced in a study of CD8 T cells in ankylosing spondylitis. One entry per CDR3 protein results from TCRdb running MiXCR on the 5' RACE reads. The sample carries hundreds of thousands of distinct CDR3 sequences, more than 20% recorded once. Sequencing was done on a sample of blood, either unsorted or a sorted T cell fraction (not recorded which). The receptors come from a male donor with ankylosing spondylitis or in good health (not recorded which).

There are many counts of this clonotype. The CDR3 is CSVGVVEGGYEQYF. The CDR3 coding sequence is TGCAGCGTTGGGGTGGTGGAGGGCGGTTACGAGCAGTACTTC. The gene calls are TRBV29-1 and TRBJ2-7; a possible D gene is TRBD2 (6 bases). Germline V lookup: CDR1 SQVTM, CDR2 ANQGSEA. Between the trimmed V and J ends, which lost 4 bases and 4 bases, there was a span of 17 bases. There are 14 residues in the CDR3.

V gene TRBV11-2 combines with J gene TRBJ2-7, with D possibly being TRBD1 (6 bases). Germline values: CDR1 SGHAT, CDR2 FQNNGV. The CDR3 runs 15 residues. Trimming took 1 base from V and 2 from J, leaving 12 bases between them. CDR3 residues: CASSLAWQGTYEQYF. CDR3 coding DNA: TGTGCCAGCAGCTTAGCCTGGCAGGGGACCTACGAGCAGTACTTC.

This clonotype turned up a few times. This chain joins TRBV12-3 or TRBV12-4 and TRBJ2-1; no definite D call. The CDR3 length is 15 residues. V lost 2 bases to trimming and J lost 3 bases, with 11 bases between them. CDR3 residues: CASSLNPGLYNEQFF. DNA of the CDR3: TGTGCCAGCAGTTTAAACCCGGGCCTCTACAATGAGCAGTTCTTC.

The V call is TRBV29-1, the J call TRBJ2-7; the D call may be TRBD1 or TRBD2 (6 bases each). The CDR3 is made up of 14 amino acids. Between the trimmed V and J ends, which lost 1 base and 7 bases, there was a span of 17 bases. The V gene's germline CDR1 is SQVTM and CDR2 ANQGSEA. The CDR3 region is CSVEAGQVGGEQYF. Here the CDR3 DNA reads TGCAGCGTTGAAGCGGGTCAGGTAGGGGGGGAGCAGTACTTC.

This clonotype was counted between two and nine times. CDR3 nucleotide sequence: TGTGCCAGCTCACCACTTGGGGTGGAGACCCAGTACTTC. Protein product: CASSPLGVETQYF. The chain employs TRBV18 and TRBJ2-5; D is unclear. Germline V gene data show CDR1 as KGHSH and CDR2 as LQKENI. Trimming removed 1 base from V and 5 bases from J, with 8 bases in between. The CDR3 consists of 13 residues.

V usage is TRBV11-2 and J usage is TRBJ2-7; a possible D gene is TRBD1 (5 bases). The V and J ends lost 2 bases and 3 bases respectively, with 20 bases between them. CDR1 SGHAT and CDR2 FQNNGV come from the germline V gene. The CDR3 is 17 residues long. The CDR3 DNA follows: TGTGCCAGCAGCTTAAGCGTCCGGCAGGGATTAGGCTACGAGCAGTACTTC. Protein sequence: CASSLSVRQGLGYEQYF.

This CDR3 is CASSLGGLGGAPDTQYF. CDR3 DNA sequence: TGTGCCAGCAGCTTAGGGGGACTCGGCGGGGCCCCGGATACGCAGTATTTT. The chain combines TRBV7-2 with TRBJ2-3; tentative D call: TRBD2 (6 bases). The CDR3 spans 17 residues. Per germline, CDR1 SGHTA and CDR2 FQGNSA. V lost 1 base to trimming and J lost 6 bases, with 20 bases between them.

The table lists this clonotype with a few counts. The chain recombines TRBV12-3 or TRBV12-4 with TRBJ1-3, with D perhaps matching TRBD1 (6 bases). Trimming stripped 3 bases from V and 7 bases from J, with 19 bases between. CDR3 length: 16 residues. The CDR3 spells CASSLGPLAGANTIYF. The CDR3 DNA follows: TGTGCCAGCAGTTTGGGGCCCCTTGCGGGGGCGAACACCATATATTTT.